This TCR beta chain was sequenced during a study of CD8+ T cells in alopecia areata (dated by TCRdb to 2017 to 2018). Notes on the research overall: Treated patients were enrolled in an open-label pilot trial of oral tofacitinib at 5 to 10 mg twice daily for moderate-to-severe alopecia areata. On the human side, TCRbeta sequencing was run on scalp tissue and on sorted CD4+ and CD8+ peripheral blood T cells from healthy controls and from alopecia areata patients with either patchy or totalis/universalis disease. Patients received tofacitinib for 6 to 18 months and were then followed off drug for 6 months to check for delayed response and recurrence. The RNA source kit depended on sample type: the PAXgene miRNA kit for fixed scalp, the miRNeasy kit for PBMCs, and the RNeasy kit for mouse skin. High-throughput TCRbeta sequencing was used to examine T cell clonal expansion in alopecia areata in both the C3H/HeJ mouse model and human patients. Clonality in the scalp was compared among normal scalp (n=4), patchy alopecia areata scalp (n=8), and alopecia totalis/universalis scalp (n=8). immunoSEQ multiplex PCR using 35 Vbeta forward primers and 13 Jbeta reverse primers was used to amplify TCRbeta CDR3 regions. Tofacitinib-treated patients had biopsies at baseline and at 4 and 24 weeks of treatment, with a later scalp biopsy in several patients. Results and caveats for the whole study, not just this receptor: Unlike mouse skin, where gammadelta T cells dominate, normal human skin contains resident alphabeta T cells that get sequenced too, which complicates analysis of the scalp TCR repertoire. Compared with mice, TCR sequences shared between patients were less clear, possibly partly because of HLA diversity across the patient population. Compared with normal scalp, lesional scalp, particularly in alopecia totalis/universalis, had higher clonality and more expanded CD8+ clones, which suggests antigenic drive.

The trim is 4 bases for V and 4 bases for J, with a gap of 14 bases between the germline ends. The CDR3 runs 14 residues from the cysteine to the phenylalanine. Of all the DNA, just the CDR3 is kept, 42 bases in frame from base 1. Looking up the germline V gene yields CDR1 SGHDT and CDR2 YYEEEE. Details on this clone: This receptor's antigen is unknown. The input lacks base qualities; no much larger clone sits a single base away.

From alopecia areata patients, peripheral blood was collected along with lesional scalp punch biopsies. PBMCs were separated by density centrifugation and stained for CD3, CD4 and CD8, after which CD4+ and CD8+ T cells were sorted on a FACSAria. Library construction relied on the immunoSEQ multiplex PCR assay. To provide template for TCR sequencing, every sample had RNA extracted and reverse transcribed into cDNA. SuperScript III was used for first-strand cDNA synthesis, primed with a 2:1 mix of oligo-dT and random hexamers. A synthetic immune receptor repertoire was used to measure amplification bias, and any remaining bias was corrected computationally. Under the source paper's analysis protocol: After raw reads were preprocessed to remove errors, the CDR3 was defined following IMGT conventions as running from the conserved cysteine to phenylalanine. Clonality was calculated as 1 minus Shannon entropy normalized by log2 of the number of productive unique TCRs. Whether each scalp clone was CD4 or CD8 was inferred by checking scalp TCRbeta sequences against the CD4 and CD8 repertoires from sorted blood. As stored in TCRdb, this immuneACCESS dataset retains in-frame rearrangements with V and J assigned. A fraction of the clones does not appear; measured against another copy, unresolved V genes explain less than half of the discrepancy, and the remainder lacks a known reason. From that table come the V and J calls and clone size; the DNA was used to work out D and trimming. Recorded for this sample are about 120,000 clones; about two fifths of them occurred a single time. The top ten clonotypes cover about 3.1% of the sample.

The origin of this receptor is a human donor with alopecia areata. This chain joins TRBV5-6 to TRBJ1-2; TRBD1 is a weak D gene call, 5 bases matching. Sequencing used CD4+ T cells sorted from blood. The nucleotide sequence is TGTGCCAGCAGCCTCGGACACTTGCTCTATGGCTACACCTTC. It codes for CASSLGHLLYGYTF.